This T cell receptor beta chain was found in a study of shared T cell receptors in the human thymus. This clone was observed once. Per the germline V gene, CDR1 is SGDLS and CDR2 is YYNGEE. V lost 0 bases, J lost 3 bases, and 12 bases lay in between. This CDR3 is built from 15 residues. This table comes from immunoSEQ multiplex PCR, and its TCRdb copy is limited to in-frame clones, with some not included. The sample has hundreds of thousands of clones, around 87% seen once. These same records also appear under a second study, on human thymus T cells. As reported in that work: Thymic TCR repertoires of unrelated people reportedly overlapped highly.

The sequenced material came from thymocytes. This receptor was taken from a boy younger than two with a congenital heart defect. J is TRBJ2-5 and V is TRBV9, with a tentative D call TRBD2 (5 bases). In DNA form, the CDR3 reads TGTGCCAGCAGCGTAGATGGTACTAGTAAAGAGACCCAGTACTTC. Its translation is CASSVDGTSKETQYF.